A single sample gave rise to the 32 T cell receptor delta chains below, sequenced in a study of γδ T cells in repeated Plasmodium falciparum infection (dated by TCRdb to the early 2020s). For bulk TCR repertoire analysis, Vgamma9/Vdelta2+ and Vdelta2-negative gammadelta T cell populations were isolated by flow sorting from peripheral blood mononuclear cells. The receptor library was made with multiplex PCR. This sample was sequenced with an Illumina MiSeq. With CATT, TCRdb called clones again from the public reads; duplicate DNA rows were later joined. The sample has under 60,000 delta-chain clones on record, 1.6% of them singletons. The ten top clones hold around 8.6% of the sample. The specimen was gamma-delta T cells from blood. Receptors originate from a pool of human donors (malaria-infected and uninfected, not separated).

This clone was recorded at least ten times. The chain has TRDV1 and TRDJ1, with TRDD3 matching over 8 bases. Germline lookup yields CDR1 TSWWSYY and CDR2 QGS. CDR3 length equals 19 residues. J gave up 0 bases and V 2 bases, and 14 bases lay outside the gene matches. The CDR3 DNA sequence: TGTGCTCTTGGGGAAGGGGATGAGGGATACGCAGGGGACACCGATAAACTCATCTTT. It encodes CALGEGDEGYAGDTDKLIF.

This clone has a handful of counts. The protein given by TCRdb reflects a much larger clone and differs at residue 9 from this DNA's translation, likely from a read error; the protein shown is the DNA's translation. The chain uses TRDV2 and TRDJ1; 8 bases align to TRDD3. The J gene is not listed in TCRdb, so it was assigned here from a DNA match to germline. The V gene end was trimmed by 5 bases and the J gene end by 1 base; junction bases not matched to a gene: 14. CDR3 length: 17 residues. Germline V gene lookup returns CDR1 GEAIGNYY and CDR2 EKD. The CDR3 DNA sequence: TGTGCCTGTGTTGCCTTACTGGGGGGTACGTTCACCGATAAACTCATCTTT. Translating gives CACVALLGGTFTDKLIF.

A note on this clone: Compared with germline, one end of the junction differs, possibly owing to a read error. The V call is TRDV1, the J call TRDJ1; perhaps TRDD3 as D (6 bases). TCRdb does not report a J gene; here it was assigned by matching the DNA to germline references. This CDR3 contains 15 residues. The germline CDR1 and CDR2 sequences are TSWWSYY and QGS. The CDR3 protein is CSGEKYWAHGGKLIF. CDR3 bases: TGCTCTGGGGAAAAGTACTGGGCTCATGGGGGTAAACTCATCTTT.

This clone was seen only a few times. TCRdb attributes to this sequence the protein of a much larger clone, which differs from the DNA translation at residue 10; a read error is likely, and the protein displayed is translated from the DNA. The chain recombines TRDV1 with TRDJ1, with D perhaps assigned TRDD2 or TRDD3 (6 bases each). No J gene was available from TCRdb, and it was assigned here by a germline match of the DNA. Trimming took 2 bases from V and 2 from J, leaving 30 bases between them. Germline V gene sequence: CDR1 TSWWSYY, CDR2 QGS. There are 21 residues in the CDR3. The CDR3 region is CALGEFFLACWGPIGTDKLIF. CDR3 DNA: TGTGCTCTTGGGGAATTTTTCCTAGCCTGCTGGGGCCCCATAGGGACCGATAAACTCATCTTT.

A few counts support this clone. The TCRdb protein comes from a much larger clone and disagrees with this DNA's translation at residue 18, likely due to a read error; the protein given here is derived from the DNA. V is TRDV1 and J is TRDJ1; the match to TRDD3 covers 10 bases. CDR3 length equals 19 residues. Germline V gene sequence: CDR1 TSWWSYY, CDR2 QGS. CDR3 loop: CALGERFSPLTGGLTKLTF. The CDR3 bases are TGTGCTCTTGGGGAACGGTTCTCCCCGCTTACTGGGGGATTAACGAAACTCACCTTT.

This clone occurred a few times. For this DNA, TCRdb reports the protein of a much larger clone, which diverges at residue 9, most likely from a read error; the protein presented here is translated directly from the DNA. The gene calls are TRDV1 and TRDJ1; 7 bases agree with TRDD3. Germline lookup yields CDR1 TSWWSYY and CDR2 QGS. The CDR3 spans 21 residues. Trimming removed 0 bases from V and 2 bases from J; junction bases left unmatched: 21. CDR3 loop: CALGELLLPSGGTWGTDKLIF. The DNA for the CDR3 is TGTGCTCTTGGGGAACTATTACTGCCGAGCGGGGGAACCTGGGGGACCGATAAACTCATCTTT.

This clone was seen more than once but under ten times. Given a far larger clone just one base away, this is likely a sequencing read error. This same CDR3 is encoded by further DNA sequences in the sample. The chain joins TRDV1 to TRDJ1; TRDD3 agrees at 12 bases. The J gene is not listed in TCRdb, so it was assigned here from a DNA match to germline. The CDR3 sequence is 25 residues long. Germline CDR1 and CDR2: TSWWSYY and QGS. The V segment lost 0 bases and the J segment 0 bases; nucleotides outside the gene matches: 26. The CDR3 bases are TGTGCTCTTGGGGAACTGTTTCACACTCTACGATTTCCTGGGGGATACGCGGGTTACACCGATAAACTCATCTTT. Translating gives CALGELFHTLRFPGGYAGYTDKLIF.

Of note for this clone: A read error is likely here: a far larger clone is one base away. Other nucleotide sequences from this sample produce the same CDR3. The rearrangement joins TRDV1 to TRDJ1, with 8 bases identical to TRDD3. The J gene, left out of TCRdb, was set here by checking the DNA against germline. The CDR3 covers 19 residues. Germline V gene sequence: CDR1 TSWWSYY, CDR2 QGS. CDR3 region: CALGELIAPLGVLTDKLIF. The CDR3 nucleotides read TGTGCTCTTGGAGAACTAATCGCCCCACTGGGGGTTCTTACCGATAAACTCATCTTT.

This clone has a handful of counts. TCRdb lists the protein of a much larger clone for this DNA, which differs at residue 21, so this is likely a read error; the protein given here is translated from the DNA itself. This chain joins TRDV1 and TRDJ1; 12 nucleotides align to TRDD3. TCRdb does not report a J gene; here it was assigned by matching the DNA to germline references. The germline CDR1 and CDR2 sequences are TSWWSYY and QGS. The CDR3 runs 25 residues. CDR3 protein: CALGEKAFLHLPYWGILARTGKLIF. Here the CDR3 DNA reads TGTGCTCTTGGGGAAAAGGCCTTCCTACACCTTCCGTACTGGGGGATACTCGCACGCACCGGTAAACTCATCTTT.

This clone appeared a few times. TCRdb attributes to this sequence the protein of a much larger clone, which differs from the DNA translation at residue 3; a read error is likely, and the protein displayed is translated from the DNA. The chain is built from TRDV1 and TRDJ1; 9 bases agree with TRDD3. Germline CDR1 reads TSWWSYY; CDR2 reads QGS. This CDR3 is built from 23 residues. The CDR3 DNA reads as TGTGCTCATGGGGAACACAGGAACCTACGCCGTAACTGGGGGAACCCGTGGACCGATAAACTCATCTTT. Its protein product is CAHGEHRNLRRNWGNPWTDKLIF.

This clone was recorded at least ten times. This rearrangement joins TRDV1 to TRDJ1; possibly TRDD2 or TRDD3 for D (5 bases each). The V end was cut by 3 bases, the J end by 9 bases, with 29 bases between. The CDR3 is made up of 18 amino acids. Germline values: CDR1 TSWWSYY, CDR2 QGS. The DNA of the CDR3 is TGTGCTCTTGGGGAGAACCTACGATGGATAGGCACTGTCGGGGAACTCATCTTT. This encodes CALGENLRWIGTVGELIF.

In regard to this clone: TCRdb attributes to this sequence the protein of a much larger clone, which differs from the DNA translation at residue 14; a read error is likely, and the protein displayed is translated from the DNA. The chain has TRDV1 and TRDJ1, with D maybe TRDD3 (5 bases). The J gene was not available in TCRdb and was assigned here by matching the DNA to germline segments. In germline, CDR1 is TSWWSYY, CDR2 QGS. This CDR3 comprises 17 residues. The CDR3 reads CALGEPPHWPNTDRLIF. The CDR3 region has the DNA TGTGCTCTTGGGGAACCGCCACACTGGCCCAACACCGATAGACTCATCTTT.

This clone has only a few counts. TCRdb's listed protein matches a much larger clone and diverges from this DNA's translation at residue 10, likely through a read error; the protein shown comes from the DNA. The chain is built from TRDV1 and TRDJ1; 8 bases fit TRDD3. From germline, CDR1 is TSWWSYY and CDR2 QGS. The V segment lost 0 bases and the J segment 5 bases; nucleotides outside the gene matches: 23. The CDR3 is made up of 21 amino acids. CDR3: CALGELVSGRPWGRLWDKLIF. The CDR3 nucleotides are TGTGCTCTTGGGGAACTAGTCTCGGGAAGGCCCTGGGGGAGGTTATGGGATAAACTCATCTTT.

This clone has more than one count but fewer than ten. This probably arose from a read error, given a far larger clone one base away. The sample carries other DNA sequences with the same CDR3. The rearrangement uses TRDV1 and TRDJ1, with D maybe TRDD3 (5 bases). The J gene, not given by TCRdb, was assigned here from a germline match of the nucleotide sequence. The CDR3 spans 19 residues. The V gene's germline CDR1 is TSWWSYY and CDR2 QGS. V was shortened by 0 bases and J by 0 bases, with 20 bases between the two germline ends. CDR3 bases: TGTGCTCTTGGGGAACTTCTCTCACCCCGATGGGGCTACACCGATAAACTCATCTTT. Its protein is CALGELLSPRWGYTDKLIF.

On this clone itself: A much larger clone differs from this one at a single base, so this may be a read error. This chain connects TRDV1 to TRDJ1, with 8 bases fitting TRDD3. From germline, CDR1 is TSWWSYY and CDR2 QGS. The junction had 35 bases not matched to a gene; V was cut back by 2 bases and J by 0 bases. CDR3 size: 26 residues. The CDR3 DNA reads TGTGCTCTTGGGGAAACGATCCTAAAGCCGCGACCGGGAGACTGGGGGGCCCTGAGGCACACCGATAAACTCATCTTT. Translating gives CALGETILKPRPGDWGALRHTDKLIF.

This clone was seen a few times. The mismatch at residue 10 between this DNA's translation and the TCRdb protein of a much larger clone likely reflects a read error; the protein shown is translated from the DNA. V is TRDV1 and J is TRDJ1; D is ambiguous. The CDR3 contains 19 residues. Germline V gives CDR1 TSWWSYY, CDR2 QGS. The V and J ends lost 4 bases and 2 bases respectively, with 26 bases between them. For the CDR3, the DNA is TGTGCTCTTGGGGGACCACAAGGGGTGACCCGTCTTGGAACCGATAAACTCATCTTT. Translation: CALGGPQGVTRLGTDKLIF.

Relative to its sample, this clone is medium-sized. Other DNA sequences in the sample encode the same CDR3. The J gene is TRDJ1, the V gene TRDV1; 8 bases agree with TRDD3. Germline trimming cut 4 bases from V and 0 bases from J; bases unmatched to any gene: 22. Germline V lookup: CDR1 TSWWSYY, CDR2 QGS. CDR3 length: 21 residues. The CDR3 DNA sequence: TGTGCTCTTGGGGGGGGCCCTCCTTTCGTACTGGGGGCCTTGTACACCGATAAACTCATCTTT. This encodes CALGGGPPFVLGALYTDKLIF.

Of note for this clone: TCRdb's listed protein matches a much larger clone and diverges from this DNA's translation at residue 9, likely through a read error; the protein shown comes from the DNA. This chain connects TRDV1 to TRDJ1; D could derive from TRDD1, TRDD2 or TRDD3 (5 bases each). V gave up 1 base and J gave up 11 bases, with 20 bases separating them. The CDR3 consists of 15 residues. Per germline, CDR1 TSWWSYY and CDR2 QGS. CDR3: CALGEQALHEMGLIF. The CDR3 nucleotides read TGTGCTCTTGGGGAACAGGCCCTTCATGAAATGGGGCTCATCTTT.

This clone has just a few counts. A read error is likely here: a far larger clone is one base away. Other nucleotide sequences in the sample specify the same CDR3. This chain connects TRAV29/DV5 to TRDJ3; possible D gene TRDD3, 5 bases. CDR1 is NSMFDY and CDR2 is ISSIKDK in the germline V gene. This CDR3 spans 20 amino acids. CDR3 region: CAASGPLGRYSSWDTRQMFF. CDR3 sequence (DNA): TGTGCAGCAAGCGGCCCCTTGGGTCGGTATAGCTCCTGGGACACCAGACAGATGTTTTTC.

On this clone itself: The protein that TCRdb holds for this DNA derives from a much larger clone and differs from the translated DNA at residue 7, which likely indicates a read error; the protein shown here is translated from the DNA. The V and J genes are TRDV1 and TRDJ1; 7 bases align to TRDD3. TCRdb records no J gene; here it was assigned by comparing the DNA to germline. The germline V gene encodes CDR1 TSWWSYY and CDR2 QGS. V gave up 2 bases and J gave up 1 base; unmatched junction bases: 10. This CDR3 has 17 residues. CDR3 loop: CALGETGGMDRTDKLIF. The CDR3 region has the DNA TGTGCTCTTGGGGAAACAGGGGGGATGGACCGCACCGATAAACTCATCTTT.

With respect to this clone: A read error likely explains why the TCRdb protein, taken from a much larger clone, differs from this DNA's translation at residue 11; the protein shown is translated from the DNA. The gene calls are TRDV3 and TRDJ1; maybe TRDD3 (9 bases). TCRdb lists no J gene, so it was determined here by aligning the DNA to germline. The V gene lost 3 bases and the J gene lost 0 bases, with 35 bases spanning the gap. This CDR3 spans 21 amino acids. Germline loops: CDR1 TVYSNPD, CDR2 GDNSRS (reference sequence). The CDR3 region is CAFTHFLLGLAGDTYTDKLIF. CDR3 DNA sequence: TGTGCCTTCACCCACTTCCTACTCGGTTTAGCGGGGGATACCTACACCGATAAACTCATCTTT.

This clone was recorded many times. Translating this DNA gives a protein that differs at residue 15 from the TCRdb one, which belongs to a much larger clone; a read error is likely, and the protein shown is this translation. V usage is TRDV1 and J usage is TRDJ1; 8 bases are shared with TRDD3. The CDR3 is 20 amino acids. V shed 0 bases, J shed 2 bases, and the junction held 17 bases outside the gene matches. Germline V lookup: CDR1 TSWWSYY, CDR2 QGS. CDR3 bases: TGTGCTCTTGGGGAACTATTATTTCCAGGCCGGGGGGGGATAACCGATAAACTCATCTTT. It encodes CALGELLFPGRGGITDKLIF.

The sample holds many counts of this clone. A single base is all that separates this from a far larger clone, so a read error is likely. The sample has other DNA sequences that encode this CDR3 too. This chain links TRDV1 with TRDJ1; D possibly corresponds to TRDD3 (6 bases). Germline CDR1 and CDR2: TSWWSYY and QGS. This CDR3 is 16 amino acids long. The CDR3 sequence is CALGDPGILYTDKLIF. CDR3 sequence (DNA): TGTGCCCTTGGGGATCCCGGCATCCTATACACCGATAAACTCATCTTT.

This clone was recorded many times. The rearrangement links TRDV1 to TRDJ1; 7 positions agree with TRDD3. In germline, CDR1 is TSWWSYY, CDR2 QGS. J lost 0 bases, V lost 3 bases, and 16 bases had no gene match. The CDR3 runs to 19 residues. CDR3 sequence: CALGDPSSLGVHHTDKLIF. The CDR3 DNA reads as TGTGCTCTTGGGGATCCTAGTAGTCTGGGGGTCCACCACACCGATAAACTCATCTTT.

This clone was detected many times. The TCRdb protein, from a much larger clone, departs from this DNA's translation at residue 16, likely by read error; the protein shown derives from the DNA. In nucleotides, the CDR3 is TGTGCTCTTGGGGAGCTTAGGTCCCCTACTCCGGGTACCGATAAACCCATCTTT. Translating it yields CALGELRSPTPGTDKPIF. The rearrangement joins TRDV1 to TRDJ1, with D perhaps TRDD2 (5 bases). The CDR3 spans 18 residues. Germline assignment: CDR1 TSWWSYY and CDR2 QGS.

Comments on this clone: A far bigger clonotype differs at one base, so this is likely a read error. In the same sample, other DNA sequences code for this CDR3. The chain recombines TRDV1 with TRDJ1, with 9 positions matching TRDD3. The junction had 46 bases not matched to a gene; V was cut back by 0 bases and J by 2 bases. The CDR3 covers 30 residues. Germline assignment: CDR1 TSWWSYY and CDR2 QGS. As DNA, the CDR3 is TGTGCTCTTGGGGAACTGGGGACCAGGAGAATAAGGTCTACAACAGGTGGGGGATATTCTGGCCCTCTATTTACCGATAAACTCATCTTT. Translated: CALGELGTRRIRSTTGGGYSGPLFTDKLIF.

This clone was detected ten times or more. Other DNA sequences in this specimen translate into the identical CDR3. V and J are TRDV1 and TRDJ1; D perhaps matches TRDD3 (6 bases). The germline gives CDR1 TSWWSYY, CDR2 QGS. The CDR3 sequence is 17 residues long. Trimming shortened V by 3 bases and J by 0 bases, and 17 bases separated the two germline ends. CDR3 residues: CALGELVLGWYTDKLIF. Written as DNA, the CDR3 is TGTGCTCTTGGGGAGCTCGTACTGGGATGGTACACCGATAAACTCATCTTT.

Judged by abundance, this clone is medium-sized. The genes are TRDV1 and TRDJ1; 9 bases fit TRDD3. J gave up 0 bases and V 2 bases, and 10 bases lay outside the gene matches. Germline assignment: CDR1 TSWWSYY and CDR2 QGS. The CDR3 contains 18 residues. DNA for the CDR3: TGTGCTCTTGGGGAAACCCTGGGGGATTACGGGCACACCGATAAACTCATCTTT. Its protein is CALGETLGDYGHTDKLIF.

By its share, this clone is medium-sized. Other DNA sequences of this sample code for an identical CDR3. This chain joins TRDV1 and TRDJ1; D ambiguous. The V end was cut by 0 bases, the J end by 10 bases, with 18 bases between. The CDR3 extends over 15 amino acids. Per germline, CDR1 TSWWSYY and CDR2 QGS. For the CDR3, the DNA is TGTGCTCTTGGGGAACTACTACAATCTCCGATGGGACTCATCTTT. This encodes CALGELLQSPMGLIF.

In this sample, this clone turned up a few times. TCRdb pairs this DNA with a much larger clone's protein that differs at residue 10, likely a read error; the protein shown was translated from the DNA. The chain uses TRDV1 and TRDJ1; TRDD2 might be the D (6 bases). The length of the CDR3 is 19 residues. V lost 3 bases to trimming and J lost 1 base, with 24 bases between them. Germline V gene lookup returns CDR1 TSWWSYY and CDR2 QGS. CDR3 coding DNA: TGTGCTCTTGGGGATAACCTGCCTTCCCCTTTTCAGTTCACCGATAAACTCATCTTT. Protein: CALGDNLPSPFQFTDKLIF.

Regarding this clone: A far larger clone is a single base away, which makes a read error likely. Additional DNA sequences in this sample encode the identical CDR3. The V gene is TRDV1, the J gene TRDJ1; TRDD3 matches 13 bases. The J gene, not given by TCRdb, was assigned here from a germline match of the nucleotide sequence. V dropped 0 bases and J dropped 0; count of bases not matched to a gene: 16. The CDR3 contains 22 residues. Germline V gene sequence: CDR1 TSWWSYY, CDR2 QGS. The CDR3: CALGELGSSRTGGYVDTDKLIF. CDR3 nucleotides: TGTGCTCTTGGGGAACTGGGATCAAGCCGTACTGGGGGATACGTCGACACCGATAAACTCATCTTT.

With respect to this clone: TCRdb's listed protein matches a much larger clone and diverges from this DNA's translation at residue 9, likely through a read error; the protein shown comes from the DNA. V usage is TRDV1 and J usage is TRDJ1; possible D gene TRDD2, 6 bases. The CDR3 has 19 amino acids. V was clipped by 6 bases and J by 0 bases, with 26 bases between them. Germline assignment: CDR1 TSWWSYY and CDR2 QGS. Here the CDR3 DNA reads TGTGCTCTTGGATCTTCCTTCCCCGTTCATCCCGCCCACACCGATAAACTCATCTTT. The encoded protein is CALGSSFPVHPAHTDKLIF.